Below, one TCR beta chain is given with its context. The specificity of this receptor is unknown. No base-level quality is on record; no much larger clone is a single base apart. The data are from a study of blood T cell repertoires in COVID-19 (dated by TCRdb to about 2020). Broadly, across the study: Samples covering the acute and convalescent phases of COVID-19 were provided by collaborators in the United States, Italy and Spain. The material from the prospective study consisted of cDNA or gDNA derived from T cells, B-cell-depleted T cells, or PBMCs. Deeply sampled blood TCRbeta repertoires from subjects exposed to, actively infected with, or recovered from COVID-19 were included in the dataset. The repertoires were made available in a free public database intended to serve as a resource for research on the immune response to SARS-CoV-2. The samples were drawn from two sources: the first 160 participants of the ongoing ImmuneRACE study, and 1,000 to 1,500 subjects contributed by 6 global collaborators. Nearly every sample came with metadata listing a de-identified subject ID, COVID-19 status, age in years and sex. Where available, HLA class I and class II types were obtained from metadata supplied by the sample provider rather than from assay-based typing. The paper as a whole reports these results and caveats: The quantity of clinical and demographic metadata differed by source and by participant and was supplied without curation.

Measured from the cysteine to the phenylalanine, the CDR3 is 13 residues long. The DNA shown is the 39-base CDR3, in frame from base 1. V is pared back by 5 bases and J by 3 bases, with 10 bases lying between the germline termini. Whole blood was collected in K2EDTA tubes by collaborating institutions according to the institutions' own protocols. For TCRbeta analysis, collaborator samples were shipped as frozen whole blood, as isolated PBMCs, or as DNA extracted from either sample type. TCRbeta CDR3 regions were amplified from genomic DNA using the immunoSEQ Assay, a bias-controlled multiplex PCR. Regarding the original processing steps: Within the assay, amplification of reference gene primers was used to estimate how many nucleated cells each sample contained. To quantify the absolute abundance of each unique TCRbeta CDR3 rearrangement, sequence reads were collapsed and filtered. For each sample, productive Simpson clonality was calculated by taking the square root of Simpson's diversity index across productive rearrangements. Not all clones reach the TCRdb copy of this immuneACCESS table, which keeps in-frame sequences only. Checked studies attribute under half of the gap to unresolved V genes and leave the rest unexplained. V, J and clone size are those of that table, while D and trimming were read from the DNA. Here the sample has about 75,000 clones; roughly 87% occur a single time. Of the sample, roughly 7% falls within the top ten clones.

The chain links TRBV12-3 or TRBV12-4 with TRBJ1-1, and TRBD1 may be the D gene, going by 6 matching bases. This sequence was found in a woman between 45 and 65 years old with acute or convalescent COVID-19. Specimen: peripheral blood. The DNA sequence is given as TGTGCCAGCAGTCGCCAGGGGCACACTGAAGCTTTCTTT. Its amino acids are CASSRQGHTEAFF.